These 18 T cell receptor beta chains were all obtained from the same sample, sequenced in a study of shared clonotypes between healthy human individuals. Sequencing used immunoSEQ multiplex PCR; TCRdb keeps in-frame clones, though not all of them. The table has roughly 400,000 clones, 90% to 98% seen once. Material for sequencing was memory CD8+ T cells sorted from blood. Subset described: CD45RO+ cells pooled with CCR7-negative TemRA cells. The receptors stem from a man aged 25 to 40 in good health.

In DNA, the CDR3 is TGCAGCGTTGAAGATCCGAATCTGGGGACGAGCTCCTACGAGCAGTACTTC. Protein: CSVEDPNLGTSSYEQYF. V gene TRBV29-1 combines with J gene TRBJ2-7; D may be TRBD1 or TRBD2 (5 bases each). CDR3 length equals 17 residues. The V end lost 0 bases, the J end lost 0 bases, and 18 bases lay between the germline ends. Germline-derived CDR1 and CDR2 are SQVTM and ANQGSEA.

The V call is TRBV30, the J call TRBJ2-7, with TRBD2 identical over 11 bases. J gave up 6 bases and V 2 bases, and 3 bases lay outside the gene matches. The CDR3 has 13 amino acids. Germline values: CDR1 GTSNPN, CDR2 SVGIG (reference sequence). The CDR3 sequence: CAWSRLAGGEQYF. DNA of the CDR3: TGTGCCTGGAGTCGGCTAGCGGGGGGCGAGCAGTACTTC.

V gene TRBV7-3 combines with J gene TRBJ2-4; 9 bases match TRBD2. CDR3 length equals 16 residues. Germline V CDR1 and CDR2: SGHTA, FQGTGA. The junction had 3 bases not matched to a gene; V was cut back by 1 base and J by 2 bases. The chain's CDR3 is CASSLSGRATKNIQYF. The DNA for the CDR3 is TGTGCCAGCAGCTTAAGCGGGAGGGCAACCAAAAACATTCAGTACTTC.

The CDR3 sequence: CASSQVGDYSNQPQHF. CDR3 bases: TGCGCCAGCAGCCAAGTGGGGGACTATAGCAATCAGCCCCAGCATTTT. V usage is TRBV4-1 and J usage is TRBJ1-5, with D perhaps TRBD1 (5 bases). The CDR3 length is 16 residues. V lost 1 base to trimming and J lost 0 bases, with 10 bases between them. Germline lookup yields CDR1 MGHRA and CDR2 YSYEKL.

This chain connects TRBV5-6 to TRBJ2-3; 7 bases match TRBD1. The CDR3 consists of 13 residues. The germline V gene encodes CDR1 SGHDT and CDR2 YYEEEE. The V and J ends lost 4 bases and 1 base, in that order; junction bases with no gene match: 0. The CDR3 DNA follows: TGTGCCAGCAGCAGGGGGCGCACAGATACGCAGTATTTT. It specifies CASSRGRTDTQYF.

This chain joins TRBV29-1 and TRBJ1-2, with TRBD1 identical over 9 bases. The V segment lost 6 bases and the J segment 2 bases; nucleotides outside the gene matches: 4. This CDR3 contains 13 residues. Germline V gene lookup returns CDR1 SQVTM and CDR2 ANQGSEA. The CDR3 nucleotides are TGCAGCGTCCGGGACAGGGTAAACTATGGCTACACCTTC. It codes for CSVRDRVNYGYTF.

This sequence joins TRBV29-1 and TRBJ2-3, with 14 bases lining up with TRBD2. This CDR3 contains 16 residues. CDR1 and CDR2 (germline): SQVTM, ANQGSEA. Trimming removed 7 bases from V and 0 bases from J; junction bases left unmatched: 6. This chain's CDR3 is CSDLGTSGRSTDTQYF. In DNA form, the CDR3 reads TGCAGCGACCTAGGGACTAGCGGGAGAAGCACAGATACGCAGTATTTT.

The chain is built from TRBV30 and TRBJ1-3; D call uncertain. The CDR3 contains 12 residues. Germline V gene data show CDR1 as GTSNPN and CDR2 as SVGIG (reference sequence). Between the trimmed V and J ends, which lost 2 bases and 3 bases, there was a span of 5 bases. The CDR3 nucleotides are TGTGCCTGGAGTTACCTTGGAAACACCATATATTTT. This translates into CAWSYLGNTIYF.

The chain links TRBV20-1 to TRBJ1-1; D is uncertain. The CDR3 loop spans 11 amino acids. Germline CDR1 and CDR2: DFQATT and SNEGSKA (reference sequence). Trimming left V 6 bases short and J 2 bases short, with 7 bases between. CDR3 nucleotides: TGCAGTGCCGGGAGAAACACTGAAGCTTTCTTT. This encodes CSAGRNTEAFF.

This clone was found once. The rearrangement links TRBV14 to TRBJ2-1; 11 bases map to TRBD1. The CDR3 runs to 17 residues. Germline assignment: CDR1 SGHDN and CDR2 FVKESK. Trimming at V came to 5 bases and at J to 4 bases, leaving 10 bases not matched to a gene. This CDR3 reads CASSSSDRGPWYNEQFF. The CDR3 region has the DNA TGTGCCAGCAGCTCGTCGGACAGGGGGCCTTGGTACAATGAGCAGTTCTTC.

The chain links TRBV7-2 to TRBJ2-5; D not resolved. Germline V gene lookup returns CDR1 SGHTA and CDR2 FQGNSA. The germline V and J ends were trimmed by 5 bases and 5 bases, with 12 bases remaining between them. The CDR3 runs to 13 residues. CDR3 DNA sequence: TGTGCCAGCAGCCCACCGTATAAGGAGACCCAGTACTTC. This sequence encodes CASSPPYKETQYF.

The chain uses TRBV6-6 and TRBJ2-7; D remains ambiguous. Germline assignment: CDR1 MNHNY and CDR2 SVGAGI (reference sequence). Trimming pared 6 bases from V and 0 bases from J, leaving 12 bases between. The CDR3 spans 14 residues. The CDR3 DNA reads as TGTGCCAGCAGCCGTGGACGCGGCTCCTACGAGCAGTACTTC. Translating gives CASSRGRGSYEQYF.

This clone occurred once. V and J are TRBV27 and TRBJ1-2; TRBD1 might be the D (6 bases). This CDR3 spans 15 amino acids. The germline gives CDR1 MNHEY, CDR2 SMNVEV (reference sequence). Trimming took off 11 bases at V and 0 bases at J, with 19 bases between the two ends. The CDR3 loop reads CARDPLGGTNYGYTF. As DNA, the CDR3 is TGTGCCCGTGACCCTTTGGGGGGCACTAACTATGGCTACACCTTC.

V and J are TRBV11-2 and TRBJ1-1; D gene uncertain. The CDR3 sequence is 11 residues long. Between the trimmed V and J ends, which lost 5 bases and 2 bases, there was a span of 3 bases. Per the germline V gene, CDR1 is SGHAT and CDR2 is FQNNGV. The CDR3 nucleotides are TGTGCCAGCAGCGTTAACACTGAAGCTTTCTTT. Translation: CASSVNTEAFF.

The chain employs TRBV5-8 and TRBJ2-3; 10 nucleotides agree with TRBD1. Per germline, CDR1 SGHTS and CDR2 YDEGEE. J lost 4 bases, V lost 4 bases, and 3 bases had no gene match. The CDR3 contains 14 residues. The chain's CDR3 is CASSAGQGADTQYF. As DNA, the CDR3 is TGTGCCAGCAGCGCAGGACAGGGGGCAGATACGCAGTATTTT.

The V gene is TRBV19, the J gene TRBJ2-1; 8 bases align to TRBD2. Germline CDR1 LNHDA, CDR2 SQIVND (reference sequence). The CDR3 is 11 residues long. V gave up 6 bases and J gave up 8 bases; unmatched junction bases: 0. Written as DNA, the CDR3 is TGTGCCAGTAGCGGGGGGGATGAGCAGTTCTTC. It translates to CASSGGDEQFF. The full variable domain, in which reference TRBV19 and TRBJ2-1 provide the parts outside the CDR3, is DGGITQSPKYLFRKEGQNVTLSCEQNLNHDAMYWYRQDPGQGLRLIYYSQIVNDFQKGDIAEGYSVSREKKESFPLTVTSAQKNPTAFYLCASSGGDEQFFGPGTRLTVL.

The chain employs TRBV6-5 and TRBJ1-5, with TRBD1 as a possible D gene (5 bases). Germline CDR1 is MNHEY and CDR2 is SVGAGI. CDR3 length: 14 amino acids. V lost 3 bases and J lost 3, with 9 bases in between. CDR3: CASSYRQYNQPQHF. The CDR3 DNA is TGTGCCAGCAGTTATAGACAGTACAATCAGCCCCAGCATTTT.

This chain joins TRBV28 and TRBJ2-2; TRBD2 is a possible D gene (5 bases). The CDR3 runs to 16 residues. CDR1 MDHEN and CDR2 SYDVKM come from the germline V gene. V dropped 6 bases and J dropped 1 base, with 15 bases sitting between them. The CDR3 loop reads CASRPRGSVNTGELFF. The CDR3 DNA sequence: TGTGCCAGCAGACCTCGGGGTAGTGTGAACACCGGGGAGCTGTTTTTT.